This TCR beta chain stems from a study of cytomegalovirus exposure and HLA in healthy donors. This PCR relied on a set of 60 Vbeta primers and 13 Jbeta primers. This table comes from immunoSEQ multiplex PCR, and its TCRdb copy is limited to in-frame clones, with some not included. The sample includes tens of thousands of clones, around 78% of them seen just once. Trimming removed 0 bases from V and 6 bases from J; junction bases left unmatched: 5. This CDR3 comprises 15 residues. Germline V gives CDR1 ENHRY, CDR2 SYGVKD. The receptor was derived from a man aged 25 to 45 in good health and CMV-seronegative. Input material: PBMCs. This chain links TRBV10-3 with TRBJ2-3; 8 bases agree with TRBD1. CDR3 sequence reads: CAISESMTGEDTQYF. In DNA, the CDR3 is TGTGCCATCAGTGAGTCGATGACAGGGGAGGATACGCAGTATTTT.